The clone carrying this T cell receptor beta chain was found a few times. The target antigen is unknown. Semi-nested PCR with Nested Universal Primer A followed constant-region reverse priming of full-length variable regions. TCRdb called the 5' RACE reads again in MiXCR, with one record for every CDR3 protein. This repertoire shows roughly 38,000 distinct CDR3 sequences, 15% to 20% found once; its top ten account for under 3.5%. This CDR3 comprises 13 residues. Germline CDR1 and CDR2: SGHRS and YFSETQ. Deletions cut 6 bases from V and 8 bases from J, with 14 bases between. Study results and limitations: The TCR gene usage of tumor memory CD4+ T cells clustered together with blood and lymph node memory CD4+ cells and with lymph node naive CD4+ cells.

The gene calls are TRBV5-1 and TRBJ1-4; weak D call: TRBD1 (5 bases). The TCR sequence derives from a female donor with breast cancer. The specimen sequenced was naive CD4+ T cells sorted from a lymph node. Noted subset: naive CD4+ T cells, CD4+CD45RA+CD25-. CDR3 protein: CASKEGRVEKLFF. As DNA, the CDR3 is TGCGCCAGCAAGGAGGGCAGGGTCGAAAAACTGTTTTTT.